This T cell receptor (beta chain) was recovered during a study of T cells in women clearing cervical HPV infection (dated by TCRdb to about 2018). Study-level background: The cases were some 26 women with histologically confirmed HPV16-related CIN3 or worse, and 2 of those women had invasive cancers. This exploratory proof-of-principle case-control study, nested within the Guanacaste HPV Natural History Study in Costa Rica, compared TCR repertoires among women with different cervical HPV16 outcomes. Case blood was taken at the visit when the lesion was first identified, whereas control blood was taken when infection was no longer detected. The parent cohort enrolled 10,000 or so women aged 18 or older in Guanacaste, Costa Rica, during about 1992 to 1995 and followed them for around 7 years. Cases and controls were matched on year of sample collection and on age within five years. Among cases, blood sampling occurred a median of 149 days after lesion detection, with an interquartile range of roughly 90 to 200 days. Because only a few women had HLA typing data, the possibility that HLA type acted as a confounder could not be ruled out. Five blinded duplicates per group were added as quality controls, giving some 60 samples: some 50 participants and 10 replicates. Controls were over 20 women whose single incident HPV16 infection cleared within 12 months without precancer or cancer developing. Cases had a median age of approximately 35 years compared with more than 37 for controls, and baseline characteristics showed no significant differences between the groups. Summary of the overall study and its limitations: TRBV6-7 relative abundance was lower in cases than in controls (around 0.11% versus 0.15%; Bonferroni P = 0.0008). Because the number of T cells per sample was unknown, the richness differences could reflect varying T-cell content rather than repertoire biology. Across sequencing depths, CIN3+ cases showed significantly higher TCR repertoire richness than controls, but evenness did not differ between the groups. Random forest classifiers combining richness and V gene abundances distinguished cases from controls with an estimated AUC of roughly 0.81. The cross-sectional design could not show whether associations preceded infection or resulted from it; effector/memory subsets and HPV-specific T cells were not isolated.

Every participant had a single incident cervical HPV16 infection, and women with prevalent HPV16 infections were excluded. Cervical HPV DNA was detected by MY09/MY11 PCR and genotyped by dot-blot hybridization. Fifteen mL of heparinized blood were centrifuged, and the buffy coat was split into aliquots, frozen at -30 degrees C, and then kept at -80 degrees C. QIAGEN kits were used to extract genomic DNA from the buffy coat specimens. The immunoSEQ assay used multiplex PCR to amplify TCR beta CDR3 regions from an average of about 1,200 ng of genomic DNA per sample. Primer bias was corrected in the assay by using a complete synthetic TCR repertoire to establish an amplification baseline. The amplicons were sequenced using the Illumina platform. In the paper's pipeline: Sequences were error-corrected by clustering with frequency ratios and a modified nearest-neighbor algorithm, then analyzed in the immunoSEQ Analyzer with IMGT gene definitions. TCR richness and evenness were averaged over 20 rarefaction repeats at each rarefaction depth, excluding samples with fewer sequences than the depth. Relative abundances of V, D and J genes were compared between groups using Wilcoxon rank sum tests, with FDR correction applied. For the blinded duplicates, the intraclass correlation was 95% to 97% for TCR richness and averaged 76.4% across roughly 72 gene segments. Imported from immuneACCESS, the table was reduced by TCRdb to in-frame sequences with V and J called. These copies leave out some clones; in studies compared against another copy, an unresolved V gene accounts for under half, and the cause of the remainder is not known. V, J and clone size were drawn from that table, and D and trimming were deduced from the DNA. The sample table includes roughly 30,000 clones. The ten largest clones add up to roughly 8.4% of the sample.

Relative to germline, V is missing 6 bases and J is missing 3 bases, with 7 bases of the junction outside any gene match. The CDR3 numbers 14 residues from cysteine through phenylalanine. The DNA shown is the part of the CDR3 that was read: 33 bases, in frame from base 1. CDR1 and CDR2 are drawn from the germline V gene: SGHVS, FNYEAQ. Comments on this clone: The antigen it recognizes is unknown. The read ends 3 residues shy of where the CDR3 ends; the end is completed using the germline J gene.

Sample: blood buffy coat. The TCR originated in a woman aged 18 to 69 with a cervical HPV16 infection that either progressed to CIN3+ or cleared (not recorded which). The receptor chain draws on TRBV7-6 and TRBJ1-2; 7 middle bases align to TRBD1. CDR3 bases read: TGTGCCAGCAGTAGACTAGACAGGGACTATGGC. It is translated as CASSRLDRDYG. The entire CDR3 reads CASSRLDRDYGYTF. The reference TRBV7-6 and TRBJ1-2 proteins fill in what lies around the CDR3, so the full variable domain reads GAGVSQSPRYKVTKRGQDVALRCDPISGHVSLYWYRQALGQGPEFLTYFNYEAQQDKSGLPNDRFSAERPEGSISTLTIQRTEQRDSAMYRCASSRLDRDYGYTFGSGTRLTVV.